The clone carrying this T cell receptor beta chain was counted between two and nine times. This specimen belongs to a study of blood T cell repertoires in COVID-19. At the level of the study: Whether acute or convalescent, the COVID-19 samples came from the United States, Italy and Spain. The analysed material was cDNA or gDNA that came from T cells, B-cell-depleted T cells, or PBMCs.

Patients in Seattle were enrolled during active infection, then followed longitudinally. Per the original methods: Counts of nucleated cells, estimated from reference gene primer amplification, were obtained. TCRdb's copy holds only in-frame clones and misses some; the assay was immunoSEQ multiplex PCR. V, J and clone size are taken as reported in that table, and D and trimming were inferred from the DNA itself. The sample includes 140,000 or so clones, about 76% of them seen just once. The CDR3 length is 14 residues. V lost 4 bases, J lost 4 bases, and 11 bases lay in between. Germline values: CDR1 SGHVS, CDR2 FNYEAQ.

The sample comprised peripheral blood. The receptor was isolated from a woman aged 70 to 79 with COVID-19, enrolled during active disease. The chain carries TRBV7-6 and TRBJ2-1, with D possibly being TRBD1 (6 bases). CDR3 in amino acids: CASSYTGQYNEQFF. Here the CDR3 DNA reads TGTGCCAGCAGCTACACGGGACAATACAATGAGCAGTTCTTC.